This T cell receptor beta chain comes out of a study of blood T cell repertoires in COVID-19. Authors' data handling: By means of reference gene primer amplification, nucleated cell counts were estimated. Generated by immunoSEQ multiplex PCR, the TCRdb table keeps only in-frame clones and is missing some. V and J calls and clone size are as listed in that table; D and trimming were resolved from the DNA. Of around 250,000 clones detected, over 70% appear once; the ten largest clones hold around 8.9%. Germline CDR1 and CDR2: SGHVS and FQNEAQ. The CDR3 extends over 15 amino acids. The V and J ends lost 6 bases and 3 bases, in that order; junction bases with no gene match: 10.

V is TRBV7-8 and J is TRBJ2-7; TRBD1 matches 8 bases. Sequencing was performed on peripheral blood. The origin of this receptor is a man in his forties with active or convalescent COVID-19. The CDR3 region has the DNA TGTGCCAGCAGTTCCGACAGGGGATTTCACTACGAGCAGTACTTC. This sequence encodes CASSSDRGFHYEQYF.